Described below is a single T cell receptor (beta chain) sequence and its context. The antigen remains undetermined. V lost 0 bases, J lost 2 bases, and 7 bases stayed unmatched. This CDR3 region has 16 residues. CDR1 and CDR2 (germline): SEHNR, FQNEAQ (reference sequence). The source of the sample is a study of beta chain features in type 1 diabetes. Study-wide results and limits: PCR might favor shorter templates, equally in patients and controls. TCRB CDR3s from Type 1 diabetes patients were moderately but significantly shorter in all four CD4+ subsets. Cells with high TCR expression could be over-represented when cDNA is sequenced.

Investigators reverse transcribed all isolated RNA, so they sequenced expressed TCRB transcripts. Naive, central memory and regulatory T cell samples averaged roughly 3.6 million reads. The protocol was immunoSEQ multiplex PCR, while the TCRdb copy is restricted to in-frame clones and leaves out a portion. The sample consists of 150,000 to 200,000 clones, almost 65% of them appearing once. This receptor was obtained from a man aged 25 to 45 with type 1 diabetes. The sequenced material came from naive CD4+ T cells from blood. The chain is built from TRBV7-9 and TRBJ2-7, with 7 bases lining up with TRBD1. The CDR3 loop reads CASSLALGQPPYEQYF. The CDR3 coding sequence is TGTGCCAGCAGCTTAGCCCTGGGACAGCCGCCCTACGAGCAGTACTTC.